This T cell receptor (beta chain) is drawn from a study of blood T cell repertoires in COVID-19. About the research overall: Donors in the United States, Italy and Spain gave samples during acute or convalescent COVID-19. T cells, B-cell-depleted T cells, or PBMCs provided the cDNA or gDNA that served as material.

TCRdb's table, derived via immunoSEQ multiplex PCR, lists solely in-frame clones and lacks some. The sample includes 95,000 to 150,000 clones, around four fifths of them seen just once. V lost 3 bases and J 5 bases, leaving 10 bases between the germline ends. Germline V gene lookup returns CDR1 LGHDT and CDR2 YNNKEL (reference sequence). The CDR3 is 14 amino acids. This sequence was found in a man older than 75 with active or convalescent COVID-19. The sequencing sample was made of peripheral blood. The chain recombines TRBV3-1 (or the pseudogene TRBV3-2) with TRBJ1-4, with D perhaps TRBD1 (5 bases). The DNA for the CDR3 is TGTGCCAGCAGCCAGATAGGGGAAAATGAAAAACTGTTTTTT. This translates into CASSQIGENEKLFF.